This T cell receptor beta chain is from a study of spatial heterogeneity in lung cancer. From germline, CDR1 is MNHEY and CDR2 SVGAGI. V lost 6 bases and J 1 base, leaving 15 bases between the germline ends. The CDR3 length is 15 residues. One entry per CDR3 protein, called by TCRdb with MiXCR from the 5' RACE reads. The data show roughly 25,000 distinct CDR3 sequences, about 7% seen once. Time point meaning: sample taken at primary tumor resection. This TCR came from a male donor with early-stage non-small cell lung cancer. Sequencing used PBMCs, obtained at surgery. The chain couples TRBV6-5 to TRBJ1-1; D not certain. DNA of the CDR3: TGTGCCAGCAGCTACGGGTCTTCGGGGAACACTGAAGCTTTCTTT. This gives the protein CASSYGSSGNTEAFF.